The 21 T cell receptor beta chains presented below share a single source sample, sequenced in a study of blood T cell repertoires in COVID-19. TCRdb's table, derived via immunoSEQ multiplex PCR, lists solely in-frame clones and lacks some. Of about 280,000 clones in the sample, over 75% were seen once. The sequencing sample was made of peripheral blood. Every receptor here comes from a human donor in a cohort sampled during active COVID-19.

The chain couples TRBV11-3 to TRBJ1-5; unclear D gene. Germline CDR1 is SGHNT and CDR2 is YENEEA. Trimming removed 2 bases from V and 0 bases from J, with 5 bases in between. The CDR3 is made up of 14 amino acids. This CDR3 is CASSLLDSNQPQHF. Written as DNA, the CDR3 is TGTGCCAGCAGCTTACTAGATAGCAATCAGCCCCAGCATTTT.

This sequence joins TRBV10-3 and TRBJ2-7; D might be TRBD2 (6 bases). V lost 0 bases to trimming and J lost 4 bases, with 10 bases between them. CDR3 length: 14 amino acids. Germline V gene lookup returns CDR1 ENHRY and CDR2 SYGVKD. The CDR3, as DNA: TGTGCCATCAGTGAGTCTGTTAGCGGATACGAGCAGTACTTC. Amino acids: CAISESVSGYEQYF.

J is TRBJ1-2 and V is TRBV7-9; D uncertain. Deletions cut 0 bases from V and 7 bases from J, with 9 bases between. CDR3 size: 13 residues. The V gene's germline CDR1 is SEHNR and CDR2 FQNEAQ (reference sequence). This chain's CDR3 is CASSLAPNTGYTF. The DNA of the CDR3 is TGTGCCAGCAGCTTAGCCCCTAATACTGGCTACACCTTC.

The genes are TRBV11-2 and TRBJ2-7, with D perhaps TRBD1 (5 bases). Trimming cost V 2 bases and J 6 bases, with 17 bases left between them. Germline CDR1 and CDR2: SGHAT and FQNNGV. CDR3 length: 15 residues. This chain's CDR3 is CASSLRGRVSGEQYF. CDR3 sequence (DNA): TGTGCCAGCAGCTTAAGGGGCCGGGTCTCAGGCGAGCAGTACTTC.

The rearrangement joins TRBV12-3 or TRBV12-4 to TRBJ1-2, with D hard to call. V was pared by 2 bases and J by 6 bases, with 10 bases between. The CDR3 runs 13 residues. This CDR3 reads CASSLPRRHGYTF. DNA of the CDR3: TGTGCCAGCAGTTTACCGCGGAGGCATGGCTACACCTTC.

As DNA, the CDR3 is TGTGCCAGCAGCTTCTTGGACAAAGACTACTATGGCTACACCTTC. Translation gives CASSFLDKDYYGYTF. This chain joins TRBV5-5 and TRBJ1-2, with D maybe TRBD1 (5 bases). Germline V CDR1 and CDR2: SGHKS, YYEKEE (reference sequence). The CDR3 has 15 amino acids. V lost 2 bases to trimming and J lost 3 bases, with 14 bases between them. The full variable domain, completed using reference TRBV5-5 and TRBJ1-2, is DAGVTQSPTHLIKTRGQQVTLRCSPISGHKSVSWYQQVLGQGPQFIFQYYEKEERGRGNFPDRFSARQFPNYSSELNVNALLLGDSALYLCASSFLDKDYYGYTFGSGTRLTVV.

V gene TRBV7-2 combines with J gene TRBJ1-1, with a possible D match to TRBD1 (5 bases). This CDR3 region has 13 residues. V was pared by 6 bases and J by 11 bases, with 19 bases between. Germline V gives CDR1 SGHTA, CDR2 FQGNSA. CDR3 in DNA: TGTGCCAGCAGATCCAGACAGTTCGGTTGGGCTTTCTTT. Translating gives CASRSRQFGWAFF.

The V gene is TRBV5-4, the J gene TRBJ2-7, with D unresolved. The germline V gene encodes CDR1 SGHNT and CDR2 YYREEE (reference sequence). This CDR3 contains 13 residues. V lost 0 bases to trimming and J lost 3 bases, with 7 bases between them. The chain's CDR3 is CASSLVGGYEQYF. For the CDR3, the DNA is TGTGCCAGCAGCTTGGTTGGCGGCTACGAGCAGTACTTC.

This clone was seen only a few times. The gene calls are TRBV2 and TRBJ1-3; D not resolved. The V gene's germline CDR1 is SNHLY and CDR2 FYNNEI. V lost 7 bases and J 4 bases, leaving 11 bases between the germline ends. CDR3 length: 13 residues. This chain's CDR3 is CASTVGWGNTIYF. Here the CDR3 DNA reads TGTGCCAGCACCGTCGGGTGGGGAAACACCATATATTTT.

This clone appeared a few times. This chain joins TRBV7-9 and TRBJ1-1, with D possibly matching TRBD1 (6 bases). This CDR3 is built from 13 residues. Per the germline V gene, CDR1 is SEHNR and CDR2 is FQNEAQ (reference sequence). V lost 8 bases to trimming and J lost 6 bases, with 16 bases between them. CDR3 nucleotide sequence: TGTGCCAGCTGTCTTGACAGGTGGTCTGAAGCTTTCTTT. Amino acid sequence: CASCLDRWSEAFF.

This clone appeared once. The chain carries TRBV3-1 (or the pseudogene TRBV3-2) and TRBJ1-6, with D hard to call. CDR3 size: 15 residues. Germline loops: CDR1 LGHDT, CDR2 YNNKEL (reference sequence). V lost 3 bases and J lost 3, with 9 bases in between. The CDR3 DNA follows: TGTGCCAGCAGCCACCGCCGGGGCTATAATTCACCCCTCCACTTT. Protein sequence: CASSHRRGYNSPLHF.

V gene TRBV11-2 combines with J gene TRBJ2-2, with D unresolved. Per the germline V gene, CDR1 is SGHAT and CDR2 is FQNNGV. The CDR3 is 15 amino acids. The germline V and J ends were trimmed by 6 bases and 3 bases, with 14 bases remaining between them. CDR3 region: CASSRGVGYTGELFF. The DNA of the CDR3 is TGTGCCAGCAGTAGAGGAGTAGGTTACACCGGGGAGCTGTTTTTT.

The rearrangement uses TRBV2 and TRBJ2-7; 9 nucleotides match TRBD1. CDR1 is SNHLY, CDR2 FYNNEI, per germline. This CDR3 has 15 residues. The V gene end was trimmed by 6 bases and the J gene end by 2 bases; junction bases not matched to a gene: 8. CDR3 nucleotides: TGTGCCAGCAGCCCCGACAGGGGGACCGCCTACGAGCAGTACTTC. This encodes CASSPDRGTAYEQYF.

This chain's CDR3 is CASSSLLGYTF. The CDR3 nucleotides are TGTGCCAGTAGTTCCTTATTGGGCTACACCTTC. The V call is TRBV19, the J call TRBJ1-2; no definite D call. CDR1 is LNHDA and CDR2 is SQIVND in the germline V gene (reference sequence). The CDR3 is 11 amino acids. V lost 5 bases and J 8 bases, leaving 9 bases between the germline ends.

This clone appeared a few times. The genes are TRBV6-5 and TRBJ2-1; 7 bases match TRBD2. This CDR3 has 13 residues. V trimming: 6 bases; J trimming: 5 bases; junction bases outside the gene matches: 4. Germline lookup yields CDR1 MNHEY and CDR2 SVGAGI. The CDR3 protein is CASSYTSDNEQFF. For the CDR3, the DNA is TGTGCCAGCAGCTATACTAGCGACAATGAGCAGTTCTTC.

The gene calls are TRBV10-1 and TRBJ2-2; 7 bases agree with TRBD1. With V trimmed by 7 bases and J by 7 bases, 9 bases remained unmatched. The germline V gene has CDR1 WNHNN and CDR2 SYGVQD (reference sequence). The CDR3 spans 14 residues. The CDR3 is CASTGQTTGGELFF. CDR3 DNA: TGCGCCAGCACGGGACAGACAACAGGCGGGGAGCTGTTTTTT.

This chain connects TRBV18 to TRBJ1-3; no clear D. V shed 3 bases and J shed 3 bases, with 6 bases lying between them. CDR1 KGHSH and CDR2 LQKENI come from the germline V gene. The CDR3 extends over 13 amino acids. CDR3 nucleotides: TGTGCCAGCTCACCGACAAATGGAAACACCATATATTTT. Its protein is CASSPTNGNTIYF.

The chain links TRBV3-1 (or the pseudogene TRBV3-2) to TRBJ2-5; 12 bases map to TRBD2. Trimming cost V 2 bases and J 7 bases; bases outside gene matches: 5. The CDR3 is 15 residues long. Germline values: CDR1 LGHDT, CDR2 YNNKEL (reference sequence). As DNA, the CDR3 is TGTGCCAGCAGCCAATGGACTAGCGGGACCGCGACCCAGTACTTC. Protein product: CASSQWTSGTATQYF.

The chain couples TRBV29-1 to TRBJ2-3, with D perhaps matching TRBD2 (5 bases). Germline V CDR1 and CDR2: SQVTM, ANQGSEA. Trimming removed 4 bases from V and 5 bases from J, with 7 bases in between. The CDR3 covers 11 residues. CDR3 in amino acids: CSVGSGDTQYF. The CDR3, as DNA: TGCAGCGTTGGGAGCGGAGATACGCAGTATTTT.

This rearrangement joins TRBV4-1 to TRBJ2-7, with D unresolved. The V gene's germline CDR1 is MGHRA and CDR2 YSYEKL. The CDR3 is 16 amino acids. Trimming stripped 0 bases from V and 0 bases from J, with 12 bases between. CDR3 region: CASSQDIALSSYEQYF. The DNA for the CDR3 is TGCGCCAGCAGCCAAGATATTGCCCTGAGCTCCTACGAGCAGTACTTC.

The chain has TRBV5-4 and TRBJ1-2; D is possibly TRBD1 (5 bases). The length of the CDR3 is 14 residues. V lost 3 bases to trimming and J lost 8 bases, with 17 bases between them. Germline V gene lookup returns CDR1 SGHNT and CDR2 YYREEE (reference sequence). CDR3 DNA: TGTGCCAGCAGCTATCCTACAGGTGAAAGAGGCTACACCTTC. This translates into CASSYPTGERGYTF.